The 32 T cell receptor beta chains reported below all come from one sample, sequenced in a study of neoadjuvant anti-PD-1 for oral cavity cancer. Repertoires were generated with immunoSEQ multiplex PCR, while TCRdb's copy carries only in-frame clones and drops some. The table has tens of thousands of clones, approximately 82% seen once. This specimen consisted of PBMCs, obtained before nivolumab (anti-PD-1) treatment. These receptor sequences come from a person between 40 and 80 years old with oral cavity squamous cell carcinoma.

V gene TRBV10-2 combines with J gene TRBJ2-7; D might be TRBD1 or TRBD2, each matching 7 bases. The germline CDR1 and CDR2 sequences are WSHSY and SAAADI. With 6 bases removed from V and 7 bases from J, the gap between germline ends came to 13 bases. This CDR3 comprises 12 residues. The CDR3 region is CASRGRGREQYF. DNA for the CDR3: TGCGCCAGCAGGGGGAGGGGGCGAGAGCAGTACTTC.

There are a few counts of this clone. Different DNA sequences within this sample yield the same CDR3. V and J are TRBV19 and TRBJ1-2; no definite D call. Germline V gene sequence: CDR1 LNHDA, CDR2 SQIVND (reference sequence). The CDR3 has 13 amino acids. V dropped 3 bases and J dropped 4 bases, with 9 bases sitting between them. The CDR3 loop is CASSIEGFYGYTF. CDR3 sequence (DNA): TGTGCCAGTAGTATTGAAGGATTCTATGGCTACACCTTC.

The genes are TRBV27 and TRBJ2-3; no clear D gene. The CDR3 loop spans 13 amino acids. The germline V gene encodes CDR1 MNHEY and CDR2 SMNVEV (reference sequence). The V end was cut by 3 bases, the J end by 6 bases, with 10 bases between. For the CDR3, the DNA is TGTGCCAGCAGTTTTCTTCTGAGCGATACGCAGTATTTT. Protein sequence: CASSFLLSDTQYF.

This chain links TRBV7-8 with TRBJ1-2, with 9 bases lining up with TRBD1. J gave up 11 bases and V 4 bases, and 8 bases lay outside the gene matches. The CDR3 totals 13 residues. Germline V gene lookup returns CDR1 SGHVS and CDR2 FQNEAQ. CDR3 in DNA: TGTGCCAGCAGCTCAGGGACAGGGTGGGTTTACACCTTC. Translation: CASSSGTGWVYTF.

The chain joins TRBV28 to TRBJ2-7; TRBD1 matches 7 bases. In germline, CDR1 is MDHEN, CDR2 SYDVKM. The CDR3 consists of 12 residues. V gave up 6 bases and J gave up 9 bases; unmatched junction bases: 8. The CDR3, as DNA: TGTGCCAGCAGGAGGTACCGGACAGGGCAGTACTTC. Amino acid sequence: CASRRYRTGQYF.

V usage is TRBV5-1 and J usage is TRBJ2-7, with 9 bases aligning to TRBD2. Germline V lookup: CDR1 SGHRS, CDR2 YFSETQ. The V segment lost 5 bases and the J segment 0 bases; nucleotides outside the gene matches: 6. There are 15 residues in the CDR3. CDR3 sequence: CASSPGLAHSYEQYF. The CDR3 DNA follows: TGCGCCAGCAGTCCCGGACTAGCGCACTCCTACGAGCAGTACTTC.

This chain uses TRBV6-6 with TRBJ2-3; 13 nucleotides match TRBD2. This CDR3 contains 15 residues. CDR1 and CDR2 (germline): MNHNY, SVGAGI (reference sequence). Trimming removed 6 bases from V and 5 bases from J; junction bases left unmatched: 5. The CDR3 region is CASSRLAGGGDTQYF. The CDR3 DNA is TGTGCCAGCAGCCGACTAGCGGGGGGAGGAGATACGCAGTATTTT.

CDR3 sequence: CASSSGSANTGELFF. Here the CDR3 DNA reads TGTGCCAGCAGTTCTGGGAGCGCGAACACCGGGGAGCTGTTTTTT. The V call is TRBV6-5, the J call TRBJ2-2, with a weak D call TRBD2 (5 bases). Germline CDR1 is MNHEY and CDR2 is SVGAGI. This CDR3 comprises 15 residues. Trimming left V 4 bases short and J 0 bases short, with 9 bases between.

This clone was detected once. The chain uses TRBV5-1 and TRBJ2-5, with D unresolved. The CDR3 contains 13 residues. V shed 0 bases and J shed 3 bases, with 6 bases lying between them. The germline gives CDR1 SGHRS, CDR2 YFSETQ. The CDR3 spells CASSLVTEETQYF. For the CDR3, the DNA is TGCGCCAGCAGCTTGGTTACAGAAGAGACCCAGTACTTC.

This rearrangement joins TRBV10-2 to TRBJ2-2; D might be TRBD2 (5 bases). Deletions cut 6 bases from V and 3 bases from J, with 11 bases between. The CDR3 spans 14 residues. From germline, CDR1 is WSHSY and CDR2 SAAADI. CDR3 nucleotides: TGCGCCAGCAGGGGAGTAGCTGACACCGGGGAGCTGTTTTTT. This codes for CASRGVADTGELFF.

The rearrangement links TRBV2 to TRBJ2-1; D may be TRBD1 or TRBD2 (5 bases each). V was trimmed by 6 bases and J by 1 base, leaving 16 bases between them. Germline V gene data show CDR1 as SNHLY and CDR2 as FYNNEI. This CDR3 has 16 amino acids. CDR3 nucleotide sequence: TGTGCCAGCAGCGCCCCCGGGGCCGGTTCCTACAATGAGCAGTTCTTC. Translating gives CASSAPGAGSYNEQFF.

Comments on this clone: This same CDR3 is encoded by further DNA sequences in the sample. This chain uses TRBV30 with TRBJ1-2; 7 bases are a match to TRBD1. V trimming: 3 bases; J trimming: 4 bases; junction bases outside the gene matches: 5. The CDR3 loop spans 13 amino acids. Germline CDR1 GTSNPN, CDR2 SVGIG (reference sequence). CDR3 region: CAWSRDRPYGYTF. DNA of the CDR3: TGTGCCTGGAGCCGGGACAGACCCTATGGCTACACCTTC.

CDR3 DNA: TGTGCCAGCAGCCCGGGACAGGCGCCCTACAATGAGCAGTTCTTC. Its translation: CASSPGQAPYNEQFF. The chain uses TRBV28 and TRBJ2-1; 8 nucleotides align to TRBD1. CDR1 and CDR2 (germline): MDHEN, SYDVKM. The length of the CDR3 is 15 residues. Losses at the gene ends were 6 bases for V and 2 bases for J; bases not matched to a gene: 6.

This clone was found once. This sequence joins TRBV19 and TRBJ2-1; 10 bases map to TRBD2. CDR3 length: 17 amino acids. The germline gives CDR1 LNHDA, CDR2 SQIVND (reference sequence). J gave up 7 bases and V 5 bases, and 14 bases lay outside the gene matches. CDR3 DNA: TGTGCCAGTAGTCGGAGGGTAGCGGGAGGAGGTTGGAATGAGCAGTTCTTC. The encoded protein is CASSRRVAGGGWNEQFF.

This chain connects TRBV29-1 to TRBJ1-5, with 10 bases matching TRBD1. The CDR3 runs 14 residues. Germline loops: CDR1 SQVTM, CDR2 ANQGSEA. Unmatched junction bases numbered 6, after V lost 4 bases and J lost 6 bases. The CDR3 nucleotides read TGCAGCGTTGGAGTGGGACAGGGGTCTCAGCCCCAGCATTTT. It yields the protein CSVGVGQGSQPQHF.

The chain couples TRBV27 to TRBJ1-2, with D possibly TRBD1 on 6 matching bases. Looked up from germline, CDR1 is MNHEY and CDR2 is SMNVEV (reference sequence). Between the trimmed V and J ends, which lost 4 bases and 8 bases, there was a span of 14 bases. CDR3 length equals 13 residues. CDR3 nucleotide sequence: TGTGCCAGCAGTTCCACGACAGGTGGGGGCTACACCTTC. Its protein is CASSSTTGGGYTF.

The chain links TRBV2 to TRBJ2-7; weak D call: TRBD1 (5 bases). The CDR3 is made up of 12 amino acids. With 6 bases removed from V and 3 bases from J, the gap between germline ends came to 9 bases. Germline V lookup: CDR1 SNHLY, CDR2 FYNNEI. The CDR3 sequence is CASSGQLYEQYF. For the CDR3, the DNA is TGTGCCAGCAGCGGACAACTCTACGAGCAGTACTTC.

This chain links TRBV28 with TRBJ1-2; the match to TRBD1 covers 8 bases. Germline V gene data show CDR1 as MDHEN and CDR2 as SYDVKM. This CDR3 has 13 residues. V shed 3 bases and J 8 bases; nucleotides not matched to a gene: 5. The CDR3 DNA reads TGTGCCAGCAGTTTTCAGGGGGCAAGCGGCTACACCTTC. Translation: CASSFQGASGYTF.

This clone has just a few counts. This sequence joins TRBV9 and TRBJ2-1, with D unclear. V lost 3 bases, J lost 6 bases, and 10 bases lay in between. The germline V gene has CDR1 SGDLS and CDR2 YYNGEE. The CDR3 extends over 13 amino acids. The CDR3 nucleotides read TGTGCCAGCAGCGCCTTATTGCTCAATGAGCAGTTCTTC. This gives the protein CASSALLLNEQFF.

The rearrangement joins TRBV27 to TRBJ2-7; perhaps TRBD2 as D (5 bases). V shed 6 bases and J shed 2 bases, with 20 bases lying between them. Germline values: CDR1 MNHEY, CDR2 SMNVEV (reference sequence). The CDR3 sequence is 16 residues long. CDR3: CASRGSPKGGPYEQYF. Written as DNA, the CDR3 is TGTGCCAGCAGGGGATCGCCTAAAGGAGGTCCCTACGAGCAGTACTTC.

The V call is TRBV5-1, the J call TRBJ2-6, with D hard to call. V was pared by 5 bases and J by 1 base, with 10 bases between. Germline V gene data show CDR1 as SGHRS and CDR2 as YFSETQ. CDR3 length equals 15 residues. In DNA, the CDR3 is TGCGCCAGCAGTTACTCAGATTCTGGGGCCAACGTCCTGACTTTC. This translates into CASSYSDSGANVLTF.

This CDR3 reads CASSQEGGQLDTQYF. DNA of the CDR3: TGCGCCAGCAGCCAAGAAGGGGGGCAGCTAGATACGCAGTATTTT. The chain links TRBV4-1 to TRBJ2-3; D tentatively reads TRBD1 or TRBD2 (6 bases each). Germline assignment: CDR1 MGHRA and CDR2 YSYEKL. CDR3 length: 15 residues. V dropped 0 bases and J dropped 5 bases, with 12 bases sitting between them.

The V gene is TRBV28, the J gene TRBJ1-2; D gene unclear. Germline loops: CDR1 MDHEN, CDR2 SYDVKM. Deletions cut 7 bases from V and 4 bases from J, with 13 bases between. The CDR3 sequence is 13 residues long. CDR3 loop: CASTPVVSYGYTF. The CDR3 region has the DNA TGTGCCAGCACCCCAGTGGTCAGCTATGGCTACACCTTC.

The rearrangement links TRBV2 to TRBJ1-5; D call uncertain. Trimming left V 0 bases short and J 2 bases short, with 8 bases between. From germline, CDR1 is SNHLY and CDR2 FYNNEI. The CDR3 runs to 15 residues. The CDR3 reads CASSEARSGNQPQHF. The CDR3 DNA follows: TGTGCCAGCAGTGAAGCGAGGTCAGGCAATCAGCCCCAGCATTTT.

This chain uses TRBV5-1 with TRBJ1-2; D gene unclear. CDR1 and CDR2 (germline): SGHRS, YFSETQ. The CDR3 totals 14 residues. V dropped 3 bases and J dropped 5 bases, with 14 bases sitting between them. Here the CDR3 DNA reads TGCGCCAGCAGCTCCCTTTATCGAGAGTATGGCTACACCTTC. Encoded protein: CASSSLYREYGYTF.

J is TRBJ1-5 and V is TRBV7-9; no definite D call. Germline lookup yields CDR1 SEHNR and CDR2 FQNEAQ (reference sequence). Trimming took 0 bases from V and 4 from J, leaving 10 bases between them. The CDR3 sequence is 15 residues long. In nucleotides, the CDR3 is TGTGCCAGCAGCTTAGCGAAGGAGGAAAATCAGCCCCAGCATTTT. Translation: CASSLAKEENQPQHF.

This chain links TRBV27 with TRBJ2-1, with D unclear. In germline, CDR1 is MNHEY, CDR2 SMNVEV (reference sequence). V lost 1 base and J lost 7, with 8 bases in between. The CDR3 consists of 13 residues. The CDR3 sequence is CASSLFWGNEQFF. CDR3 in DNA: TGTGCCAGCAGTTTATTCTGGGGTAATGAGCAGTTCTTC.

The chain links TRBV19 to TRBJ1-4; tentative D call: TRBD1 (5 bases). Trimming shortened V by 3 bases and J by 8 bases, and 13 bases separated the two germline ends. Germline V gives CDR1 LNHDA, CDR2 SQIVND (reference sequence). The CDR3 extends over 14 amino acids. In DNA, the CDR3 is TGTGCCAGTAGTATCGGGGCAGGGAGGGAAAAACTGTTTTTT. The encoded protein is CASSIGAGREKLFF.

The chain uses TRBV25-1 and TRBJ1-4; 10 bases are a match to TRBD1. This CDR3 has 16 amino acids. Germline V gene lookup returns CDR1 MGHDK and CDR2 SYGVNS. The V and J ends lost 4 bases and 4 bases, in that order; junction bases with no gene match: 6. The CDR3 is CASSGGQGTYNEKLFF. The DNA of the CDR3 is TGTGCCAGCAGTGGGGGACAGGGGACATATAATGAAAAACTGTTTTTT.

The genes are TRBV5-8 and TRBJ1-4, with D unclear. Germline lookup yields CDR1 SGHTS and CDR2 YDEGEE. With 4 bases removed from V and 0 bases from J, the gap between germline ends came to 13 bases. This CDR3 contains 16 residues. The CDR3 reads CASSGQTSATNEKLFF. CDR3 coding DNA: TGTGCCAGCAGCGGTCAGACGAGTGCAACTAATGAAAAACTGTTTTTT.

The J gene is TRBJ1-2, the V gene TRBV7-2; tentatively, D is TRBD1 (6 bases). CDR1 SGHTA and CDR2 FQGNSA come from the germline V gene. The CDR3 has 13 amino acids. Trimming took off 3 bases at V and 7 bases at J, with 12 bases between the two ends. The CDR3 DNA sequence: TGTGCCAGCAGCTTTTCAGGGGAGCGTGGCTACACCTTC. Translated: CASSFSGERGYTF. The full variable domain, completed using reference TRBV7-2 and TRBJ1-2, is GAGVSQSPSNKVTEKGKDVELRCDPISGHTALYWYRQSLGQGLEFLIYFQGNSAPDKSGLPSDRFSAERTGGSVSTLTIQRTQQEDSAVYLCASSFSGERGYTFGSGTRLTVV.

The rearrangement uses TRBV7-3 and TRBJ2-5, with D perhaps given as TRBD1 or TRBD2 (5 bases each). Germline V CDR1 and CDR2: SGHTA, FQGTGA. Trimming removed 8 bases at V and 3 bases at J, with 16 bases between. The CDR3 is 14 residues long. CDR3 DNA sequence: TGTGCCAGCTCTTCGGGACCGCTTAAAGAGACCCAGTACTTC. Translation gives CASSSGPLKETQYF.